This T cell receptor beta chain is drawn from a study of shared clonotypes between healthy human individuals. The data were produced by immunoSEQ multiplex PCR, yet TCRdb's version contains in-frame clones alone and is incomplete. The repertoire includes about 1.1 million clones, about 72% of them detected once, and approximately 0.9% sits in the top ten. This clone was counted only a few times. Its specificity is unknown. Study-wide results and caveats: Naive subsets usually exceeded memory subsets in estimated richness.

Every contributor of samples was a Caucasian grown-up residing in Nashville, Tennessee. The source of this sequence is a man aged 18 to 29 in good health. Some clones in this sample may be carry-over from other donors' samples. The sequenced sample was memory CD4+ T cells from PBMCs. Subset noted: CD45RA-negative fraction.

The CDR3 here is CASSRTLHSNQPQHF. As DNA, the CDR3 is TGTGCCAGCAGTAGGACGTTACATAGCAATCAGCCCCAGCATTTT. The chain recombines TRBV14 with TRBJ1-5; D gene unclear. CDR1 SGHDN and CDR2 FVKESK come from the germline V gene. The ends were cut back, 6 bases at V and 0 bases at J, with 12 bases in the middle. The CDR3 is made up of 15 amino acids.